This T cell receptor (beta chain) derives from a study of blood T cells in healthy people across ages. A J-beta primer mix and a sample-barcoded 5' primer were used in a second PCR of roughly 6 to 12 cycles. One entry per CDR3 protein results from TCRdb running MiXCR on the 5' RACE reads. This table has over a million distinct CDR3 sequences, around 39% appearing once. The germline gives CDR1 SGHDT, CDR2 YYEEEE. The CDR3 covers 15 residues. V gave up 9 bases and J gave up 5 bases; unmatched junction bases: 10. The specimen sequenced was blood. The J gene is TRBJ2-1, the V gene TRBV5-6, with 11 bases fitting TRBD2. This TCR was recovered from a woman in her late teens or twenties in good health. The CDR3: CATCETSGKHNEQFF. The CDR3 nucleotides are TGTGCCACATGCGAGACTAGCGGGAAACACAATGAGCAGTTCTTC.